The entry below gives a single T cell receptor beta chain sequence along with its context. The germline gives CDR1 KGHSH, CDR2 LQKENI. The CDR3 extends over 15 amino acids. V was pared by 2 bases and J by 3 bases, with 14 bases between. The protocol was immunoSEQ multiplex PCR, while the TCRdb copy is restricted to in-frame clones and leaves out a portion. The table includes more than 250,000 clones, over 65% detected once. The sample comes from a study of blood T cell repertoires in COVID-19. Sequencing input: peripheral blood. This sequence joins TRBV18 and TRBJ2-7, with D maybe TRBD1 (6 bases). The source is a man aged 55 to 70 who had recovered from COVID-19. The CDR3: CASSPGTGSIYEQYF. The CDR3 bases are TGTGCCAGCTCACCAGGAACAGGGTCCATCTACGAGCAGTACTTC. The variable domain in full, with the rest retrieved from reference TRBV18 and TRBJ2-7, is NAGVMQNPRHLVRRRGQEARLRCSPMKGHSHVYWYRQLPEEGLKFMVYLQKENIIDESGMPKERFSAEFPKEGPSILRIQQVVRGDSAAYFCASSPGTGSIYEQYFGPGTRLTVT.